This is a list of T cell receptor beta chains from one sample in a study of shared clonotypes between healthy human individuals. TCRdb's table, derived via immunoSEQ multiplex PCR, lists solely in-frame clones and lacks some. The sample lists about 680,000 clones, 60% to 75% occurring once. The sequenced sample consisted of memory CD4+ T cells sorted from blood. These receptors all come from a woman aged 25 to 45 in good health. The CDR3 runs from the conserved cysteine through the conserved F or W. A D gene is named only where the DNA matches it firmly. Size tells how often a clone was seen (once, few, many) or the class of an expanded clone, and some rows leave it out.

CDR3 protein	V gene	clone size	D gene
CASSQTSGPQETQYF	TRBV5-1	few	TRBD2
CASSPGGTNVLTF	TRBV28	-	TRBD2
CASSAGTGDVGDTQYF	TRBV9	-	-
CASSRDRSEAFF	TRBV5-1	-	TRBD1
CASSLTVMNTEALF	TRBV6-5	-	-
CASSLTQINYEQYF	TRBV28	-	-
CASSKEQGRNEKLFF	TRBV7-9	few	-
CASSFHSGSGTQYF	TRBV27	-	TRBD2
CASSPSARRNYGYTF	TRBV27	-	-
CASSQSQREASYEQYF	TRBV4-1	-	TRBD2
CASATRGGNQPQHF	TRBV19	once	-
CSVETHSYEQYF	TRBV29-1	-	-
CASSPEYFANTGELFF	TRBV7-6	-	-
CASSLSGALTGELFF	TRBV19	-	-